This T cell receptor (beta chain) is from a study of OX40 agonist ivuxolimab in advanced cancers. Overall study context: Patients in dose escalation had liver, melanoma, kidney or head and neck cancers.

Measured with immunoSEQ multiplex PCR; TCRdb has only the in-frame clones, and not every one. Altogether about 36,000 clones are present, 80% to 85% being singletons, with the ten largest covering 20% to 25%. Sequenced material: CD4+ or CD8+ T cells sorted from blood, taken in a trial of the OX40 agonist ivuxolimab. This receptor was obtained from an adult with an advanced solid tumor such as melanoma, head and neck, liver or kidney cancer.

CDR3 in DNA: TGTGCCAGCAGCTTAAGCGGGCCTGGAAACACCATATATTTT. Translation gives CASSLSGPGNTIYF. This chain connects TRBV11-2 to TRBJ1-3; no firm D call. The CDR3 is 14 residues long. Trimming took 2 bases from V and 2 from J, leaving 7 bases between them. Germline loops: CDR1 SGHAT, CDR2 FQNNGV.